Each of the 11 T cell receptor beta chains below was sequenced from the same sample in a study of blood T cell repertoires in COVID-19. Profiling relied on immunoSEQ multiplex PCR, and the TCRdb table lists in-frame clones only, not all of them. The table records fewer than 55,000 clones, around four fifths of them present only once. Sequencing used peripheral blood. These receptors were taken from a man between 65 and 85 years old with active COVID-19.

This clone was counted a few times. V usage is TRBV2 and J usage is TRBJ1-6, with TRBD1 matching over 9 bases. CDR1 is SNHLY, CDR2 FYNNEI, per germline. This CDR3 spans 15 amino acids. Losses at the gene ends were 5 bases for V and 11 bases for J; bases not matched to a gene: 10. Here the CDR3 reads CASSNRDRAGTPLHF. CDR3 coding DNA: TGTGCCAGCAGTAACCGGGACAGGGCTGGCACACCCCTCCACTTT.

The CDR3 sequence: CASSARDRASYEQYF. The CDR3 DNA follows: TGTGCCAGCAGCGCCCGGGACAGGGCTTCCTACGAGCAGTACTTC. The chain combines TRBV9 with TRBJ2-7; 9 bases are shared with TRBD1. Trimming cost V 3 bases and J 1 base; bases outside gene matches: 5. Looked up from germline, CDR1 is SGDLS and CDR2 is YYNGEE. This CDR3 spans 15 amino acids.

In this sample, this clone turned up a few times. This chain joins TRBV7-9 and TRBJ2-2, with 9 positions matching TRBD1. The CDR3 consists of 14 residues. CDR1 and CDR2 from the germline V gene are SEHNR and FQNEAQ (reference sequence). J lost 6 bases, V lost 5 bases, and 4 bases had no gene match. The CDR3 reads CASSQQGAAGELFF. CDR3 coding DNA: TGTGCCAGCAGCCAACAGGGGGCGGCCGGGGAGCTGTTTTTT.

CDR3 nucleotides: TGTGCCAGCAGCTGGGACAGGAGACTGAACACTGAAGCTTTCTTT. Its translation is CASSWDRRLNTEAFF. The chain couples TRBV7-2 to TRBJ1-1; the match to TRBD1 covers 8 bases. The germline gives CDR1 SGHTA, CDR2 FQGNSA. There are 15 residues in the CDR3. Germline trimming cut 4 bases from V and 0 bases from J; bases unmatched to any gene: 4. Combining the CDR3 with reference TRBV7-2 and TRBJ1-1 gives the whole variable domain GAGVSQSPSNKVTEKGKDVELRCDPISGHTALYWYRQSLGQGLEFLIYFQGNSAPDKSGLPSDRFSAERTGGSVSTLTIQRTQQEDSAVYLCASSWDRRLNTEAFFGQGTRLTVV.

By share, this clone counts as medium-sized (0.01 to 0.1%). This sequence joins TRBV5-1 and TRBJ2-7; perhaps TRBD1 as D (5 bases). CDR1 SGHRS and CDR2 YFSETQ come from the germline V gene. V was clipped by 4 bases and J by 1 base, with 9 bases between them. The CDR3 runs to 13 residues. CDR3 nucleotides: TGCGCCAGCAGCGATCGACAGTCCTACGAGCAGTACTTC. Translation gives CASSDRQSYEQYF.

This clone has only a few counts. This rearrangement joins TRBV19 to TRBJ1-2, with 11 positions matching TRBD1. Trimming at V came to 2 bases and at J to 8 bases, leaving 7 bases not matched to a gene. The CDR3 contains 15 residues. Germline-derived CDR1 and CDR2 are LNHDA and SQIVND (reference sequence). CDR3 protein: CASSIHQDRGRGYTF. DNA of the CDR3: TGTGCCAGTAGTATACACCAGGACAGGGGGCGCGGCTACACCTTC.

A remark on this clone: This may be a read error, as it is one base from a much larger clone. The chain joins TRBV19 to TRBJ1-2, with D uncertain. The CDR3 is made up of 14 amino acids. CDR1 LNHDA and CDR2 SQIVND come from the germline V gene (reference sequence). The V gene lost 4 bases and the J gene lost 5 bases, with 14 bases spanning the gap. The CDR3 DNA follows: TGTGCCAGTAGTAAGGAGCGGGCAAGTTATGGCTACACCTTC. The encoded protein is CASSKERASYGYTF.

The chain combines TRBV12-5 with TRBJ2-7; D perhaps matches TRBD2 (5 bases). The germline V and J ends were trimmed by 6 bases and 0 bases, with 12 bases remaining between them. Germline V gives CDR1 LGHNT, CDR2 FRNRAP. The CDR3 is made up of 14 amino acids. The CDR3 DNA is TGTGCTAGTGGCCCGACGGGGAGCTCCTACGAGCAGTACTTC. This translates into CASGPTGSSYEQYF.

This sequence joins TRBV19 and TRBJ2-3, with unresolved D. The CDR3 sequence is 13 residues long. CDR1 is LNHDA and CDR2 is SQIVND in the germline V gene (reference sequence). Between the trimmed V and J ends, which lost 5 bases and 3 bases, there was a span of 9 bases. CDR3 amino acids: CASSPSRTDTQYF. For the CDR3, the DNA is TGTGCCAGTAGTCCGAGTCGGACAGATACGCAGTATTTT.

The chain carries TRBV19 and TRBJ1-6; 8 bases match TRBD1. The V gene end was trimmed by 2 bases and the J gene end by 10 bases; junction bases not matched to a gene: 10. The germline V gene encodes CDR1 LNHDA and CDR2 SQIVND (reference sequence). This CDR3 region has 16 residues. The CDR3 sequence is CASSILSGTGNSPLHF. CDR3 bases: TGTGCCAGTAGTATATTATCCGGGACAGGAAACTCACCCCTCCACTTT.

V gene TRBV30 combines with J gene TRBJ1-6; the D is unclear. The germline V gene has CDR1 GTSNPN and CDR2 SVGIG (reference sequence). Trimming left V 7 bases short and J 0 bases short, with 10 bases between. The CDR3 is 14 amino acids. The CDR3 DNA is TGTGCCTTCGGTCGGAGCTCCTATAATTCACCCCTCCACTTT. As protein: CAFGRSSYNSPLHF. Using reference TRBV30 and TRBJ1-6 for the parts outside the CDR3, the full variable domain is SQTIHQWPATLVQPVGSPLSLECTVEGTSNPNLYWYRQAAGRGLQLLFYSVGIGQISSEVPQNLSASRPQDRQFILSSKKLLLSDSGFYLCAFGRSSYNSPLHFGNGTRLTVT.